This section outlines one T cell receptor beta chain sequence together with its context. Its antigen is not identified. This entry belongs to a study of cytomegalovirus exposure and HLA in healthy donors. The repertoire was sequenced with immunoSEQ multiplex PCR; TCRdb's copy has only in-frame clones and lacks some. The data contain about 120,000 clones, roughly 88% of them seen just once; the ten biggest clones take up roughly 6.3%. CDR1 SGHNT and CDR2 YENEEA come from the germline V gene. This CDR3 comprises 13 residues. Trimming stripped 2 bases from V and 3 bases from J, with 5 bases between. Study-wide findings and caveats: Subsequent analysis showed first-cohort TCR clusters tending to co-occur in 120 validation repertoires.

The chain joins TRBV11-3 to TRBJ2-1; D is ambiguous. The sequenced material came from PBMCs. The source of this sequence is a woman aged 18-29 years in good health and CMV-seropositive. CDR3 region: CASSLSLYNEQFF. In DNA, the CDR3 is TGTGCCAGCAGCTTAAGCCTCTACAATGAGCAGTTCTTC.